The present T cell receptor (beta chain) was sequenced within a study of T cells in Graves' hyperthyroidism and ophthalmopathy. The study's findings and limits: In the analysis, a 13 V-J model separated ophthalmopathy from stable hyperthyroidism.

Amplification yielded TCR beta CDR3 regions, with RNA transcripts as the source. HTBI primers were the set used in a first-round RT-PCR of the TCR CDR3. TCRdb passed the multiplex PCR reads through MiXCR, listing each CDR3 protein once. The repertoire consists of some 600,000 distinct CDR3 sequences, with more than 11% occurring once and the leading ten covering about 5.8%. Patients were excluded for uncontrolled infection, other autoimmune disease, pregnancy or lactation. Diagnoses rested on clinical symptoms, serum thyroxine and TRAb, thyroid ultrasound and orbital computed tomography. Comment on this clonotype: What it binds is unknown.

Germline loops: CDR1 LGHDT, CDR2 YNNKEL (reference sequence). The CDR3 covers 15 residues. Trimming stripped 4 bases from V and 1 base from J, with 14 bases between. This sequence joins TRBV3-1 and TRBJ2-7; D is possibly TRBD2 (6 bases). The TCR sequence derives from a woman aged 25 to 39 with Graves' hyperthyroidism that later progressed to Graves' ophthalmopathy. Material: blood. The CDR3 loop reads CASSLRLGYSYEQYF. The CDR3 nucleotides read TGTGCCAGCAGCCTTCGACTAGGCTATTCCTACGAGCAGTACTTC.